The 9 T cell receptor beta chains in this list originate from one sample, sequenced in a study of blood T cell repertoires in COVID-19. The method was immunoSEQ multiplex PCR; TCRdb's version includes in-frame clones alone and lacks a portion of them. Seen here are around 200,000 clones, 86% observed once, and the top ten hold less than 25%. Sequences were obtained from peripheral blood. Every receptor here comes from a man in his 70s with active or convalescent COVID-19.

The V call is TRBV24-1, the J call TRBJ2-3; 7 positions match TRBD2. CDR1 and CDR2 from the germline V gene are KGHDR and SFDVKD. V shed 3 bases, J shed 4 bases, and the junction held 6 bases outside the gene matches. This CDR3 is built from 15 residues. The CDR3 loop reads CATSDGGVKSDTQYF. In nucleotides, the CDR3 is TGTGCCACCAGTGATGGGGGGGTTAAGTCAGATACGCAGTATTTT.

The chain carries TRBV18 and TRBJ1-5; D gene uncertain. Germline V gene data show CDR1 as KGHSH and CDR2 as LQKENI. The CDR3 covers 17 residues. The V and J ends lost 0 bases and 1 base respectively, with 13 bases between them. Here the CDR3 DNA reads TGTGCCAGCTCACCACCCGGGGTGGGTAACAGCAATCAGCCCCAGCATTTT. Translated: CASSPPGVGNSNQPQHF.

This clone appeared a few times. This chain uses TRBV12-5 with TRBJ2-7; 9 nucleotides line up with TRBD1. Per the germline V gene, CDR1 is LGHNT and CDR2 is FRNRAP. The V segment lost 4 bases and the J segment 1 base; nucleotides outside the gene matches: 20. CDR3 length equals 20 residues. The CDR3 reads CASGYSPAGQGPRSSYEQYF. The CDR3 DNA reads TGTGCTAGTGGTTATTCCCCTGCAGGACAGGGGCCGAGGTCATCCTACGAGCAGTACTTC.

This chain links TRBV27 with TRBJ2-7; the D gene is possibly TRBD2 (6 bases). Germline CDR1 is MNHEY and CDR2 is SMNVEV (reference sequence). The V end was cut by 2 bases, the J end by 7 bases, with 12 bases between. CDR3 length: 13 amino acids. The CDR3, as DNA: TGTGCCAGCAGTTTACGGCCTCGGGAGGAGCAGTACTTC. Translation: CASSLRPREEQYF.

The V gene is TRBV4-3, the J gene TRBJ1-3, with 8 bases that match TRBD1. J gave up 3 bases and V 0 bases, and 10 bases lay outside the gene matches. From germline, CDR1 is LGHNA and CDR2 YSLEER. CDR3 length: 18 residues. CDR3 sequence: CASSQDYRTGTGGNTIYF. The DNA for the CDR3 is TGCGCCAGCAGCCAAGATTACCGGACAGGGACGGGTGGAAACACCATATATTTT.

This chain uses TRBV6-6 with TRBJ1-4; 8 bases agree with TRBD1. The CDR3 covers 14 residues. V lost 6 bases to trimming and J lost 15 bases; unmatched junction nucleotides: 15. Germline-derived CDR1 and CDR2 are MNHNY and SVGAGI (reference sequence). Written as DNA, the CDR3 is TGTGCCAGCAGGGCTGCGGGACAGGCCGAGTCCTTGTTTTTT. This gives the protein CASRAAGQAESLFF.

J is TRBJ1-5 and V is TRBV5-1; tentatively, D is TRBD1 (5 bases). The V end lost 4 bases, the J end lost 3 bases, and 14 bases lay between the germline ends. CDR1 is SGHRS, CDR2 YFSETQ, per germline. This CDR3 comprises 15 residues. The CDR3 bases are TGCGCCAGCAGCATCGGGACTGCCACCAATCAGCCCCAGCATTTT. Its translation is CASSIGTATNQPQHF.

This clone was counted once. The gene calls are TRBV15 and TRBJ2-7; 10 bases are shared with TRBD1. Per germline, CDR1 LNHNV and CDR2 YYDKDF (reference sequence). Trimming took 2 bases from V and 3 from J; bases not matched to a gene: 4. The CDR3 totals 15 residues. CDR3 in amino acids: CATSRTGTGVYEQYF. DNA for the CDR3: TGTGCCACCAGCAGAACCGGGACAGGGGTCTACGAGCAGTACTTC. Full variable domain (missing parts from reference TRBV15 and TRBJ2-7): DAMVIQNPRYQVTQFGKPVTLSCSQTLNHNVMYWYQQKSSQAPKLLFHYYDKDFNNEADTPDNFQSRRPNTSFCFLDIRSPGLGDTAMYLCATSRTGTGVYEQYFGPGTRLTVT.

The chain couples TRBV7-2 to TRBJ2-1; 8 bases map to TRBD2. CDR3 length equals 16 residues. J was trimmed by 1 base and V by 4 bases; bases with no gene match: 6. CDR1 is SGHTA, CDR2 FQGNSA, per germline. The CDR3 DNA reads TGTGCCAGCAGCTATATAGCGGGGTTATCCTACAATGAGCAGTTCTTC. The encoded protein is CASSYIAGLSYNEQFF.